A single sample gave rise to the 21 T cell receptor beta chains below, sequenced in a study of T cell repertoires in ileal Crohn's disease. Method: immunoSEQ multiplex PCR; TCRdb's copy keeps in-frame clones and lacks some. The sample holds tens of thousands of clones; 80% to 90% are singletons and the top ten take roughly 5.5%. Sequencing used ileal tissue. Source of these receptors: an adult with Crohn's disease.

In this sample, this clone turned up a few times. The chain combines TRBV10-3 with TRBJ1-1; tentatively, D is TRBD1 (5 bases). The V gene lost 3 bases and the J gene lost 11 bases, with 13 bases spanning the gap. Germline V lookup: CDR1 ENHRY, CDR2 SYGVKD. The CDR3 totals 12 residues. CDR3 protein: CAISEVGGFAFF. DNA for the CDR3: TGTGCCATCAGTGAAGTCGGGGGGTTCGCTTTCTTT.

This clone was picked up a small number of times. The chain is built from TRBV7-6 and TRBJ2-2; D is possibly TRBD2 (6 bases). V dropped 2 bases and J dropped 1 base, with 11 bases sitting between them. Germline assignment: CDR1 SGHVS and CDR2 FNYEAQ. The CDR3 runs 16 residues. In DNA form, the CDR3 reads TGTGCCAGCAGCTTATTTCGAGCGGGGAACACCGGGGAGCTGTTTTTT. The encoded protein is CASSLFRAGNTGELFF.

The chain joins TRBV7-2 to TRBJ2-1, with 8 bases aligning to TRBD2. Germline CDR1 SGHTA, CDR2 FQGNSA. The CDR3 contains 17 residues. Trimming took 1 base from V and 1 from J; bases not matched to a gene: 6. CDR3 region: CASSLGKAGVSYNEQFF. For the CDR3, the DNA is TGTGCCAGCAGCTTAGGGAAAGCGGGGGTATCCTACAATGAGCAGTTCTTC.

The rearrangement links TRBV6-5 to TRBJ1-5, with D possibly matching TRBD1 (5 bases). The ends were cut back, 2 bases at V and 5 bases at J, with 7 bases in the middle. The CDR3 runs to 13 residues. Germline V gene data show CDR1 as MNHEY and CDR2 as SVGAGI. CDR3 nucleotide sequence: TGTGCCAGCAGTTACGACAGTTATCAGCCCCAGCATTTT. Protein sequence: CASSYDSYQPQHF.

This clone was seen more than once but under ten times. The chain combines TRBV29-1 with TRBJ1-2, with 7 bases fitting TRBD1. The CDR3 totals 14 residues. V was clipped by 1 base and J by 4 bases; unmatched bases: 6. Germline V gives CDR1 SQVTM, CDR2 ANQGSEA. CDR3 sequence: CSVEGAGGLYGYTF. CDR3 nucleotides: TGCAGCGTTGAAGGGGCAGGGGGTCTCTATGGCTACACCTTC.

The chain couples TRBV7-9 to TRBJ2-7, with unresolved D. Trimming cost V 5 bases and J 2 bases, with 7 bases left between them. Germline lookup yields CDR1 SEHNR and CDR2 FQNEAQ (reference sequence). This CDR3 contains 12 residues. The CDR3 reads CASSQSAYEQYF. DNA for the CDR3: TGTGCCAGCAGCCAGTCAGCCTACGAGCAGTACTTC.

The gene calls are TRBV27 and TRBJ2-6; no clear D. Looked up from germline, CDR1 is MNHEY and CDR2 is SMNVEV (reference sequence). V was cut by 2 bases and J by 0 bases, with 11 bases left in between. This CDR3 is 17 amino acids long. The CDR3 sequence: CASSLVSSSSGANVLTF. The CDR3 DNA is TGTGCCAGCAGTTTAGTGTCGTCGTCCTCTGGGGCCAACGTCCTGACTTTC.

This clone was seen more than once but under ten times. The rearrangement joins TRBV21-1 to TRBJ1-6; TRBD1, as called in the table, went unchecked against the DNA. TRBV21-1 is given as a pseudogene. CDR3 size: 14 residues. CDR3 bases: TGTGCCAGCAGCACTGGACATTATGATTCACCCCTCCACTTT. Translation: CASSTGHYDSPLHF.

This chain links TRBV4-3 with TRBJ2-7; the match to TRBD2 covers 15 bases. The CDR3 spans 18 residues. CDR1 LGHNA and CDR2 YSLEER come from the germline V gene. The J segment lost 0 bases and the V segment lost 0 bases, leaving 3 bases of the junction unmatched. The CDR3 sequence is CASSQEGTSGGPSYEQYF. CDR3 nucleotide sequence: TGCGCCAGCAGCCAAGAAGGGACTAGCGGGGGGCCCTCCTACGAGCAGTACTTC.

Concerning this clone: Other DNA sequences from this sample encode an identical CDR3 as well. The gene calls are TRBV7-9 and TRBJ2-7; D is perhaps TRBD2 (6 bases). Germline V CDR1 and CDR2: SEHNR, FQNEAQ (reference sequence). CDR3 size: 14 residues. Deletions cut 2 bases from V and 1 base from J, with 9 bases between. CDR3 sequence reads: CASSLPGSSYEQYF. For the CDR3, the DNA is TGTGCCAGCAGCTTACCCGGGAGTTCCTACGAGCAGTACTTC.

The table lists this clone with a count of one. The gene calls are TRBV6-1 and TRBJ1-2; 7 positions agree with TRBD1. V lost 1 base, J lost 7 bases, and 9 bases stayed unmatched. This CDR3 comprises 15 residues. Germline V lookup: CDR1 MNHNS, CDR2 SASEGT. The CDR3 loop is CASSEVVQGSRGYTF. The CDR3 DNA reads as TGTGCCAGCAGTGAAGTTGTACAGGGGAGTCGTGGCTACACCTTC.

J is TRBJ2-1 and V is TRBV19; D may be TRBD1 (8 bases). Germline CDR1 and CDR2: LNHDA and SQIVND (reference sequence). V lost 5 bases to trimming and J lost 9 bases, with 14 bases between them. This CDR3 contains 13 residues. The CDR3 nucleotides read TGTGCCAGTAGTTTTACAGGGGGGGGTGAGCAGTTCTTC. Translated, it gives CASSFTGGGEQFF.

This sequence joins TRBV25-1 and TRBJ2-2, with 11 nucleotides matching TRBD2. Germline V gene data show CDR1 as MGHDK and CDR2 as SYGVNS. The ends lost 6 bases at V and 5 bases at J; junction bases unmatched: 14. This CDR3 is built from 18 residues. This CDR3 reads CASSPTSGAPRWTGELFF. CDR3 DNA sequence: TGTGCCAGCAGCCCGACTAGCGGGGCGCCCAGGTGGACCGGGGAGCTGTTTTTT. Filled out from reference TRBV25-1 and TRBJ2-2, the complete variable domain reads EADIYQTPRYLVIGTGKKITLECSQTMGHDKMYWYQQDPGMELHLIHYSYGVNSTEKGDLSSESTVSRIRTEHFPLTLESARPSHTSQYLCASSPTSGAPRWTGELFFGEGSRLTVL.

This clone turned up a few times. The gene calls are TRBV7-9 and TRBJ2-7; D perhaps matches TRBD1 (6 bases). Germline V gene lookup returns CDR1 SEHNR and CDR2 FQNEAQ (reference sequence). The V end was cut by 5 bases, the J end by 6 bases, with 11 bases between. This CDR3 contains 12 residues. As DNA, the CDR3 is TGTGCCAGCAGCCTCACAGGGCGCGAGCAGTACTTC. This sequence encodes CASSLTGREQYF.

About this clone: Its ends do not fully match the called genes, so a read error is possible. The chain carries TRBV13 and TRBJ1-6; the D is unclear. The CDR3 contains 16 residues. CDR1 is PRHDT and CDR2 is FYEKMQ in the germline V gene (reference sequence). CDR3 loop: CASSLGRGSYNSPLHF. CDR3 sequence (DNA): TGTGCCAGCAGTTTAGGACGAGGGTCCTATAATTCACCCCTCCACTTT.

Here the CDR3 reads CASSEAPGNYGYTF. The CDR3 DNA reads TGTGCCAGCAGTGAAGCTCCGGGGAACTATGGCTACACCTTC. The V and J genes are TRBV6-1 and TRBJ1-2; D is unclear. This CDR3 has 14 amino acids. Germline CDR1 reads MNHNS; CDR2 reads SASEGT. Trimming stripped 0 bases from V and 2 bases from J, with 7 bases between.

In its sample, this clone was seen once. The chain employs TRBV4-1 and TRBJ2-2; 11 nucleotides line up with TRBD1. Unmatched junction bases numbered 2, after V lost 1 base and J lost 4 bases. Per germline, CDR1 MGHRA and CDR2 YSYEKL. CDR3 size: 16 residues. This CDR3 reads CASSQAGTGGTGELFF. CDR3 nucleotides: TGCGCCAGCAGCCAAGCCGGGACAGGGGGCACCGGGGAGCTGTTTTTT.

The CDR3 nucleotides are TGTGCCAGCAGTGGGACTAGCGGCTCCTACAATGAGCAGTTCTTC. As protein: CASSGTSGSYNEQFF. V and J are TRBV6-1 and TRBJ2-1; 10 bases align to TRBD2. Germline V CDR1 and CDR2: MNHNS, SASEGT. Trimming at V came to 4 bases and at J to 0 bases, leaving 0 bases not matched to a gene. There are 15 residues in the CDR3.

This clone has a handful of counts. V usage is TRBV11-2 and J usage is TRBJ2-2; 9 bases match TRBD1. V dropped 8 bases and J dropped 0; count of bases not matched to a gene: 7. The CDR3 runs to 16 residues. Germline CDR1 SGHAT, CDR2 FQNNGV. Here the CDR3 DNA reads TGTGCCAGCCGCAAATGGGACAGGGCGAACACCGGGGAGCTGTTTTTT. Translation: CASRKWDRANTGELFF.

The rearrangement uses TRBV5-4 and TRBJ2-7; the D gene is possibly TRBD2 (7 bases). Trimming left V 4 bases short and J 6 bases short, with 17 bases between. This CDR3 has 14 amino acids. The germline gives CDR1 SGHNT, CDR2 YYREEE (reference sequence). The CDR3 spells CASSRGGSPFEQYF. In nucleotides, the CDR3 is TGTGCCAGCAGCAGGGGGGGCTCCCCTTTCGAGCAGTACTTC.

The chain has TRBV2 and TRBJ2-3, with D possibly matching TRBD1 (5 bases). The CDR3 spans 14 residues. The germline gives CDR1 SNHLY, CDR2 FYNNEI. Trimming stripped 7 bases from V and 2 bases from J, with 13 bases between. CDR3 sequence: CASKPGLITDTQYF. CDR3 nucleotide sequence: TGTGCCAGCAAGCCAGGGCTAATCACAGATACGCAGTATTTT.